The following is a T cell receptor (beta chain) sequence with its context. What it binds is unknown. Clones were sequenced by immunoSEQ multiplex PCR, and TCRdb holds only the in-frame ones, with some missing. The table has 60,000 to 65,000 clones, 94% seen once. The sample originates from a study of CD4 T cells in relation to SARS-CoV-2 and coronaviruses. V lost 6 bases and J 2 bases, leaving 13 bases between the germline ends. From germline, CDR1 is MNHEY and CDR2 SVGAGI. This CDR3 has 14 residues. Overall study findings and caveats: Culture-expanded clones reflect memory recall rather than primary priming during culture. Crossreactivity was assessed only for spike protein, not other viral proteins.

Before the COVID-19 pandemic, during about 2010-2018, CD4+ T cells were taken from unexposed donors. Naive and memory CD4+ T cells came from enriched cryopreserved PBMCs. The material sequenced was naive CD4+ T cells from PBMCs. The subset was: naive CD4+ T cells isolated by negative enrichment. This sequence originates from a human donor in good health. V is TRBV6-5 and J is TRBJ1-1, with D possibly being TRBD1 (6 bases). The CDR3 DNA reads TGTGCCAGCAGCTCCTGGGGGGGCAACACTGAAGCTTTCTTT. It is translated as CASSSWGGNTEAFF.